The sequence of this T cell receptor beta chain was determined in a study of T-cell memory formation after mild COVID-19. Turning to the study itself: The two donors had largely donor-specific TCR clusters.

A single record per CDR3 protein comes from TCRdb applying MiXCR to the 5' RACE reads. The table lists hundreds of thousands of distinct CDR3 sequences, roughly 20% of them singletons. This clonotype was counted a few times. Antigen: not known. Trimming left V 4 bases short and J 6 bases short, with 11 bases between. CDR1 and CDR2 from the germline V gene are PRHDT and FYEKMQ (reference sequence). The CDR3 length is 13 residues. The study, taken as a whole, reports: Memory sampled before infection contained some responding clones, suggesting cross-reactive memory joined. Contracting clones from day 15 to 85 showed balanced CD4/CD8; later expanders favored CD4+.

V is TRBV13 and J is TRBJ2-3; D is uncertain. The specimen sequenced was PBMCs or a T cell subset sorted from them (not recorded which). This clonotype was obtained from an adult woman who had mild COVID-19 (a few samples of this study predate the infection). Cell type and time point are not known. The CDR3: CASSSRVSDTQYF. The DNA of the CDR3 is TGTGCCAGCAGCTCAAGGGTGTCGGATACGCAGTATTTT.